This T cell receptor beta chain originates from a study of neurological immune-mediated disorders. CDR1 and CDR2 from the germline V gene are MNHEY and SVGEGT. CDR3 length equals 15 residues. V was clipped by 7 bases and J by 5 bases; unmatched bases: 10. The making of cDNA relied on 5'RACE with 10-nucleotide random UMIs. TCRdb re-derived calls from the 5' RACE reads in MiXCR, one entry per CDR3 protein. The profile shows tens of thousands of distinct CDR3 sequences, more than 15% of them singletons. This clonotype appeared many times. Antigen unknown. Overall study findings and caveats: HTLV-1-associated myelopathy displayed the greatest TCR clonal expansion, and multiple sclerosis exhibited the smallest, lower than that of healthy controls. None of the CDR3 amino acid sequences found in expanded clones was shared across subjects. This suggests that the TCR-beta repertoires were private in all groups.

Source material was 2 million unsorted PBMCs, stored at -80 °C in RNAlater. The sequence was collected from a woman aged 40 to 55 in good health. V is TRBV6-2 or TRBV6-3 and J is TRBJ2-3; 9 bases are a match to TRBD2. The sample consisted of PBMCs. DNA of the CDR3: TGTGCCAGCAAGGACCCGGGACTAGCCGTAGATACGCAGTATTTT. As protein: CASKDPGLAVDTQYF.